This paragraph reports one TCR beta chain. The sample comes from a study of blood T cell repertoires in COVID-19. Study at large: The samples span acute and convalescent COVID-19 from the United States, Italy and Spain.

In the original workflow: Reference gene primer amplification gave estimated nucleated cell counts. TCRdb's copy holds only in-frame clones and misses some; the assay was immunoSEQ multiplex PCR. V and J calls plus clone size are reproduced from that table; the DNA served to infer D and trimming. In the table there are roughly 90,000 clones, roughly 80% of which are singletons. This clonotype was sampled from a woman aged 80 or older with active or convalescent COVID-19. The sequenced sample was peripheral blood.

CDR3 sequence: CASSLRLAGVTDTQYF. CDR3 DNA: TGCGCCAGCAGCCTCCGACTAGCGGGGGTCACAGATACGCAGTATTTT. The chain employs TRBV5-1 and TRBJ2-3; 12 positions match TRBD2. The length of the CDR3 is 16 residues. Germline CDR1 is SGHRS and CDR2 is YFSETQ. V was clipped by 4 bases and J by 2 bases; unmatched bases: 5. The complete variable domain, with remaining parts taken from reference TRBV5-1 and TRBJ2-3, reads KAGVTQTPRYLIKTRGQQVTLSCSPISGHRSVSWYQQTPGQGLQFLFEYFSETQRNKGNFPGRFSGRQFSNSRSEMNVSTLELGDSALYLCASSLRLAGVTDTQYFGPGTRLTVL.